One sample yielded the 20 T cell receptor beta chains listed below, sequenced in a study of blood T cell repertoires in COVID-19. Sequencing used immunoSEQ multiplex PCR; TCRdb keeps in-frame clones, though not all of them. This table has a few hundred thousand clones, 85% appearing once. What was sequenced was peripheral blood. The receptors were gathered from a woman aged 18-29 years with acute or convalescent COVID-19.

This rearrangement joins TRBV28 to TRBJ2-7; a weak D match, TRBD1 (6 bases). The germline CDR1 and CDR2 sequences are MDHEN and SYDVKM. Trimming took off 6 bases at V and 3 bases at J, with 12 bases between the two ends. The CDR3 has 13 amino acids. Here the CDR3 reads CASRPGQSYEQYF. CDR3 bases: TGTGCCAGCAGACCCGGACAGAGCTACGAGCAGTACTTC. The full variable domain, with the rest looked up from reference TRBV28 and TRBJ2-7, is DVKVTQSSRYLVKRTGEKVFLECVQDMDHENMFWYRQDPGLGLRLIYFSYDVKMKEKGDIPEGYSVSREKKERFSLILESASTNQTSMYLCASRPGQSYEQYFGPGTRLTVT.

The CDR3 nucleotides read TGTGCCAGCAGCCCCACGGGAACGTGGTCGGGGGGTGAAAAACTGTTTTTT. It codes for CASSPTGTWSGGEKLFF. The chain couples TRBV11-2 to TRBJ1-4, with a weak D call TRBD1 (5 bases). Germline V CDR1 and CDR2: SGHAT, FQNNGV. V lost 5 bases and J lost 7, with 23 bases in between. CDR3 length equals 17 residues.

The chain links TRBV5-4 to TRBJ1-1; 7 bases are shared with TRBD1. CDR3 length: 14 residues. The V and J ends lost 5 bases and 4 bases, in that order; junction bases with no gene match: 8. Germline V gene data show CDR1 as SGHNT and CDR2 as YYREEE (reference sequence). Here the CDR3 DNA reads TGTGCCAGCAGTCCTCCTGACAGGGCCACTGAAGCTTTCTTT. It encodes CASSPPDRATEAFF.

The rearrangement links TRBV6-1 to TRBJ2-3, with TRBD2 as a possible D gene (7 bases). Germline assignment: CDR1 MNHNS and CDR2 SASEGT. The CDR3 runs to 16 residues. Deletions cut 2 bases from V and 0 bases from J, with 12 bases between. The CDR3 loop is CASSEWGGGSTDTQYF. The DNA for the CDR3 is TGTGCCAGCAGTGAATGGGGCGGGGGCAGCACAGATACGCAGTATTTT.

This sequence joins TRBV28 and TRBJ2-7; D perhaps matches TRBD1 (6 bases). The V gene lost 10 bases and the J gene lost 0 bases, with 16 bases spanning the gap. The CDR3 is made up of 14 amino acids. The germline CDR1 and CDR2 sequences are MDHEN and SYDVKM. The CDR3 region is CATYRARVSYEQYF. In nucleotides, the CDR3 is TGTGCCACCTACAGGGCCAGAGTCTCCTACGAGCAGTACTTC.

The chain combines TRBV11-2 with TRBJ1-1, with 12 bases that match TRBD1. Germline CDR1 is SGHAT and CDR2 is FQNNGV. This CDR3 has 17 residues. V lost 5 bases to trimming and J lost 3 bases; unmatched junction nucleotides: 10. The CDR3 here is CASSPRDRGQEDTEAFF. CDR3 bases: TGTGCCAGCAGCCCCCGGGACAGGGGGCAAGAGGACACTGAAGCTTTCTTT. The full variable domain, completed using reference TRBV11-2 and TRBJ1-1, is EAGVAQSPRYKIIEKRQSVAFWCNPISGHATLYWYQQILGQGPKLLIQFQNNGVVDDSQLPKDRFSAERLKGVDSTLKIQPAKLEDSAVYLCASSPRDRGQEDTEAFFGQGTRLTVV.

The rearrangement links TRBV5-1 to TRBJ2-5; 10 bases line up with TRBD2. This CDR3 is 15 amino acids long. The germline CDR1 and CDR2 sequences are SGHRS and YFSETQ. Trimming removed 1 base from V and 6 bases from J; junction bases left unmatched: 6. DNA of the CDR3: TGCGCCAGCAGCTTGTCCAGCGGGGGGGCAAAGACCCAGTACTTC. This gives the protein CASSLSSGGAKTQYF.

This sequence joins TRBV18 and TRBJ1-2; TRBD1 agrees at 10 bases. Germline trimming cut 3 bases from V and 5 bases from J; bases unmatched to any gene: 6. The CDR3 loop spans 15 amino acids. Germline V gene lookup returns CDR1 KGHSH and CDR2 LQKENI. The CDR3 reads CASSPTGQGEYGYTF. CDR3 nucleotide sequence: TGTGCCAGCTCACCCACAGGACAGGGGGAATATGGCTACACCTTC.

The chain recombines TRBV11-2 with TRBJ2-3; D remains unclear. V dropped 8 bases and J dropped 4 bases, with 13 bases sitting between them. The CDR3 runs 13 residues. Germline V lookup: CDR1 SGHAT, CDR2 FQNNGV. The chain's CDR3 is CASLLTAADTQYF. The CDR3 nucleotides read TGTGCCAGCTTGTTAACTGCGGCAGATACGCAGTATTTT.

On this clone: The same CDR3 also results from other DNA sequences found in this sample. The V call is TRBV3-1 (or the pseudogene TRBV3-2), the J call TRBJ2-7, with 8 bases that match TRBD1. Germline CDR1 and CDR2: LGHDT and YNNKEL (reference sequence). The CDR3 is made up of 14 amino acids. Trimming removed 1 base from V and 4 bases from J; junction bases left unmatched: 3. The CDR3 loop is CASSQGTGGYEQYF. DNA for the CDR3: TGTGCCAGCAGCCAAGGAACAGGGGGTTACGAGCAGTACTTC.

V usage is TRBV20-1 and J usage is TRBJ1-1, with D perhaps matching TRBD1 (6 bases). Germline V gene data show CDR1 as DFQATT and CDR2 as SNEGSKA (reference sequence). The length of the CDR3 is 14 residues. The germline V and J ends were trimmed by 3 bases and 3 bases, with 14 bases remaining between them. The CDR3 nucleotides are TGCAGTGCTAGTTCGATGACAGGATACACTGAAGCTTTCTTT. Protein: CSASSMTGYTEAFF.

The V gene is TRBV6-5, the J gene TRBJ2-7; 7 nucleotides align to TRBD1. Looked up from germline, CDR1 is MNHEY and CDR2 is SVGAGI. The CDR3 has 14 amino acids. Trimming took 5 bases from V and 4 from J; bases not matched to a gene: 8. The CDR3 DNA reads TGTGCCAGCAGTCCCTTCGAGGGACAGTACGAGCAGTACTTC. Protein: CASSPFEGQYEQYF.

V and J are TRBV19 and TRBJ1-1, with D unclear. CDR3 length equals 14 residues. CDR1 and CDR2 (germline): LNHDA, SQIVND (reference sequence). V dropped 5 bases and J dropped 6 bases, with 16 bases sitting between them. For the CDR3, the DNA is TGTGCCAGTAGTGGCCCAGGAGGGTTCGCTGAAGCTTTCTTT. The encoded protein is CASSGPGGFAEAFF.

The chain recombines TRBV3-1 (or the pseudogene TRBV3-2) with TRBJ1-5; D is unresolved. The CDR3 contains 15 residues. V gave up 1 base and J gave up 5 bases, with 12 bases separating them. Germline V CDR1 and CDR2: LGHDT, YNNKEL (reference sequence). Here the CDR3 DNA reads TGTGCCAGCAGCCAAGGATGGGCCGGGGATCAGCCCCAGCATTTT. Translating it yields CASSQGWAGDQPQHF.

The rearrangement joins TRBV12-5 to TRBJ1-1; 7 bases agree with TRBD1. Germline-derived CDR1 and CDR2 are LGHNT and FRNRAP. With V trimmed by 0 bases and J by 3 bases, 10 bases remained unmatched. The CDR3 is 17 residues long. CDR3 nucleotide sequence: TGTGCTAGTGGTTTGGTCACCTCCGGGACAGTGGACACTGAAGCTTTCTTT. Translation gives CASGLVTSGTVDTEAFF.

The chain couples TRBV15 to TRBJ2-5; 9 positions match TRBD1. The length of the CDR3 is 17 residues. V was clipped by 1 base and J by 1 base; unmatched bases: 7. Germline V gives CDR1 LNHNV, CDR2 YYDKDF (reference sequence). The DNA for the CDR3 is TGTGCCACCAGCAGAGTACAGGGACAGGGCCTCCAAGAGACCCAGTACTTC. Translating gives CATSRVQGQGLQETQYF.

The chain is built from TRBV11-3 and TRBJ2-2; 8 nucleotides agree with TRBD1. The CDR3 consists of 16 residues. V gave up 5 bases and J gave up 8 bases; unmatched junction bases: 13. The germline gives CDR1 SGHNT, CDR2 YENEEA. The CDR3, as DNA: TGTGCCAGCAGCCCATTAACAGGGGGTTATTCGGGGGAGCTGTTTTTT. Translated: CASSPLTGGYSGELFF.

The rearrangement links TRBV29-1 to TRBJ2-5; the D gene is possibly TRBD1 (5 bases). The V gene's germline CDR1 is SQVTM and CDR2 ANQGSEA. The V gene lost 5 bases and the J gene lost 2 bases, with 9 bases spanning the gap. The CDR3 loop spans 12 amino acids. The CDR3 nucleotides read TGCAGCGTTCAAAGGGGTCAAGAGACCCAGTACTTC. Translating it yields CSVQRGQETQYF.

CDR3 protein: CASSPWTGSGYTF. In nucleotides, the CDR3 is TGTGCCAGCAGCCCCTGGACAGGGAGTGGCTACACCTTC. The rearrangement joins TRBV5-6 to TRBJ1-2; 8 bases map to TRBD1. V was pared by 4 bases and J by 7 bases, with 6 bases of the junction left unmatched. Germline V CDR1 and CDR2: SGHDT, YYEEEE. This CDR3 region has 13 residues.

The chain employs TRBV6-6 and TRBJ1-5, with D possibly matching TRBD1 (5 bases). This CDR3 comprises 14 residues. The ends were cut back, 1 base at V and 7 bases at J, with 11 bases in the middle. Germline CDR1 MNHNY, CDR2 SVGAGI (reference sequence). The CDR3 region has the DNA TGTGCCAGCAGTTACTTAGGGGAGGGCCAGCCCCAGCATTTT. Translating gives CASSYLGEGQPQHF.